These 16 T cell receptor beta chains were all obtained from the same sample, sequenced in a study of T-cell memory formation after mild COVID-19. TCRdb recomputed calls from the 5' RACE reads with MiXCR, one row per CDR3 protein. The repertoire holds approximately 250,000 distinct CDR3 sequences, around 15% seen once, with roughly 21% in the top ten. The sequenced sample was PBMCs or a T cell subset sorted from them (not recorded which). The receptors were sampled from a man in his late teens or twenties who had mild COVID-19 (a few samples of this study predate the infection). Cell type and time point are not known.

The genes are TRBV7-8 and TRBJ2-2; D is undetermined. This CDR3 comprises 14 residues. The V end lost 1 base, the J end lost 7 bases, and 10 bases lay between the germline ends. The V gene's germline CDR1 is SGHVS and CDR2 FQNEAQ. CDR3 bases: TGTGCCAGCAGCTTAGGCCTGGATCTCGGGGAGCTGTTTTTT. It is translated as CASSLGLDLGELFF.

There are many counts of this clonotype. The J gene is TRBJ1-4, the V gene TRBV2; 7 bases map to TRBD1. The junction had 11 bases not matched to a gene; V was cut back by 8 bases and J by 8 bases. This CDR3 is built from 14 residues. The germline CDR1 and CDR2 sequences are SNHLY and FYNNEI. CDR3: CASGADRVREKLFF. The CDR3, as DNA: TGTGCCAGCGGCGCTGACAGGGTACGGGAAAAACTGTTTTTT.

The V call is TRBV6-1, the J call TRBJ2-5; TRBD2 aligns across 10 bases. Losses at the gene ends were 6 bases for V and 7 bases for J; bases not matched to a gene: 5. The germline CDR1 and CDR2 sequences are MNHNS and SASEGT. This CDR3 has 13 amino acids. Here the CDR3 reads CASSPAGGGTQYF. Here the CDR3 DNA reads TGTGCCAGCAGCCCAGCGGGGGGGGGGACCCAGTACTTC.

This rearrangement joins TRBV28 to TRBJ1-2; TRBD1 agrees at 12 bases. The CDR3 extends over 15 amino acids. V shed 7 bases, J shed 6 bases, and the junction held 9 bases outside the gene matches. Germline V gives CDR1 MDHEN, CDR2 SYDVKM. The CDR3 DNA reads TGTGCCAGCACCACGTGGGGACAGGGGGCTGATGGCTACACCTTC. Its protein product is CASTTWGQGADGYTF.

CDR3 coding DNA: TGCGCCAGCAGCTTTGACAGGGTCCCTGAGCAGTTCTTC. The encoded protein is CASSFDRVPEQFF. V and J are TRBV5-1 and TRBJ2-1; 7 positions agree with TRBD1. The CDR3 is 13 residues long. Germline V gene sequence: CDR1 SGHRS, CDR2 YFSETQ. With 2 bases clipped from V and 9 bases from J, the junction kept 5 bases outside the gene matches.

There are many counts of this clonotype. V is TRBV7-2 and J is TRBJ2-6, with TRBD2 as a possible D gene (5 bases). Between the trimmed V and J ends, which lost 5 bases and 0 bases, there was a span of 8 bases. From germline, CDR1 is SGHTA and CDR2 FQGNSA. CDR3 length: 15 residues. The CDR3 DNA follows: TGTGCCAGCAGCAATCGGGACTCTGGGGCCAACGTCCTGACTTTC. It codes for CASSNRDSGANVLTF. Looking up the rest from reference TRBV7-2 and TRBJ2-6 gives the full variable domain: GAGVSQSPSNKVTEKGKDVELRCDPISGHTALYWYRQSLGQGLEFLIYFQGNSAPDKSGLPSDRFSAERTGGSVSTLTIQRTQQEDSAVYLCASSNRDSGANVLTFGAGSRLTVL.

Ten or more counts support this clonotype. The chain joins TRBV28 to TRBJ1-4; D not certain. Trimming pared 8 bases from V and 10 bases from J, leaving 17 bases between. CDR1 and CDR2 (germline): MDHEN, SYDVKM. CDR3 length equals 13 residues. The CDR3 DNA follows: TGTGCCAGCGGAGACGGTGTTCGTAGAAAACTGTTTTTT. This translates into CASGDGVRRKLFF.

This clonotype was observed many times. This sequence joins TRBV20-1 and TRBJ2-7, with 7 bases aligning to TRBD1. The CDR3 is made up of 11 amino acids. In germline, CDR1 is DFQATT, CDR2 SNEGSKA (reference sequence). V shed 5 bases, J shed 4 bases, and the junction held 2 bases outside the gene matches. The CDR3 region is CSAQGVYEQYF. As DNA, the CDR3 is TGCAGTGCTCAGGGGGTATACGAGCAGTACTTC.

This chain uses TRBV4-1 with TRBJ2-7; D not resolved. The CDR3 is made up of 14 amino acids. V was clipped by 0 bases and J by 0 bases, with 6 bases between them. Germline V CDR1 and CDR2: MGHRA, YSYEKL. CDR3 bases: TGCGCCAGCAGCCAAGAGTCTGCCTCCTACGAGCAGTACTTC. It translates to CASSQESASYEQYF.

The rearrangement links TRBV12-3 or TRBV12-4 to TRBJ2-1, with D possibly TRBD2 on 5 matching bases. The V end lost 6 bases, the J end lost 7 bases, and 13 bases lay between the germline ends. This CDR3 is built from 13 residues. The chain's CDR3 is CASSPSEGNEQFF. DNA for the CDR3: TGTGCCAGCAGCCCCAGTGAGGGTAATGAGCAGTTCTTC.

This clonotype was detected a few times. The rearrangement uses TRBV29-1 and TRBJ2-4; a weak D match, TRBD1 (5 bases). Between the trimmed V and J ends, which lost 4 bases and 7 bases, there was a span of 11 bases. Germline CDR1 is SQVTM and CDR2 is ANQGSEA. This CDR3 is 12 amino acids long. The DNA of the CDR3 is TGCAGCGTTGTGAAGGGGCACAACATTCAGTACTTC. The encoded protein is CSVVKGHNIQYF. Full variable domain (remainder filled in from reference TRBV29-1 and TRBJ2-4): SAVISQKPSRDICQRGTSLTIQCQVDSQVTMMFWYRQQPGQSLTLIATANQGSEATYESGFVIDKFPISRPNLTFSTLTVSNMSPEDSSIYLCSVVKGHNIQYFGAGTRLSVL.

J is TRBJ1-1 and V is TRBV9; weak D call: TRBD1 (5 bases). The CDR3 has 14 residues. Deletions cut 4 bases from V and 1 base from J, with 11 bases between. Germline V lookup: CDR1 SGDLS, CDR2 YYNGEE. In nucleotides, the CDR3 is TGTGCCAGCAGCCTTGGGACGGAGAACACTGAAGCTTTCTTT. Its translation is CASSLGTENTEAFF.

This clonotype was counted a few times. The chain uses TRBV27 and TRBJ2-5, with TRBD1 matching 9 bases. The CDR3 consists of 15 residues. Germline CDR1 is MNHEY and CDR2 is SMNVEV (reference sequence). V trimming: 6 bases; J trimming: 5 bases; junction bases outside the gene matches: 10. The CDR3 nucleotides are TGTGCCAGCAGCCCGGACAGGGGAGATGTGGAGACCCAGTACTTC. Its protein product is CASSPDRGDVETQYF.

V is TRBV12-3 or TRBV12-4 and J is TRBJ1-4; D unresolved. The CDR3 is made up of 12 amino acids. Trimming left V 2 bases short and J 6 bases short, with 4 bases between. CDR3 residues: CASSLQDEKLFF. The CDR3 DNA reads TGTGCCAGCAGTTTACAGGATGAAAAACTGTTTTTT.

The table lists this clonotype with a few counts. The chain uses TRBV7-6 and TRBJ2-5; no clear D gene. Germline values: CDR1 SGHVS, CDR2 FNYEAQ. The CDR3 has 12 residues. Trimming shortened V by 7 bases and J by 5 bases, and 11 bases separated the two germline ends. The CDR3 loop reads CASNGFGETQYF. CDR3 sequence (DNA): TGTGCCAGCAATGGTTTCGGGGAGACCCAGTACTTC.

This clonotype has at least ten counts. The chain carries TRBV5-1 and TRBJ2-3; D not certain. Trimming shortened V by 1 base and J by 2 bases, and 8 bases separated the two germline ends. The CDR3 is 14 residues long. Germline CDR1 and CDR2: SGHRS and YFSETQ. The CDR3 bases are TGCGCCAGCAGCTTGCGTCCATCCACAGATACGCAGTATTTT. Translation gives CASSLRPSTDTQYF.